These 16 T cell receptor beta chains were sequenced from one sample in a study of T cell responses to AZD1222 COVID-19 vaccine (dated by TCRdb to the early 2020s). In light of the paper, this sample's time point label describes: baseline before first vaccination. The protocol used for the library was the immunoSEQ multiplex PCR assay. TCRdb retrieved this table from immuneACCESS and kept in-frame rearrangements only. Not all clones are present; in checked studies, unresolved V genes account for under half, and no reason is known for the remainder. Counted in this sample were under 110,000 clones; about 82% of them appeared once. Clones ranked in the top ten supply about 1.5% of the sample. The sequencing used peripheral blood, collected on day 0 of AZD1222 vaccination. The receptors derive from an adult in good health.

The V gene is TRBV7-9, the J gene TRBJ2-5; a possible D gene is TRBD2 (6 bases). Trimming shortened V by 2 bases and J by 3 bases, and 16 bases separated the two germline ends. The CDR3 has 16 residues. The germline CDR1 and CDR2 sequences are SEHNR and FQNEAQ (reference sequence). The CDR3 loop is CASSLRASGQEETQYF. The CDR3 bases are TGTGCCAGCAGCTTACGAGCCAGCGGGCAGGAAGAGACCCAGTACTTC.

The rearrangement uses TRBV27 and TRBJ2-7; D is possibly TRBD2 (6 bases). The V and J ends lost 10 bases and 1 base respectively, with 17 bases between them. The CDR3 loop spans 14 amino acids. Germline CDR1 is MNHEY and CDR2 is SMNVEV (reference sequence). CDR3 bases: TGTGCCACGGGTTCCCAGCGGGCTTCCTACGAGCAGTACTTC. Encoded protein: CATGSQRASYEQYF.

The J gene is TRBJ2-5, the V gene TRBV19, with D unresolved. V gave up 4 bases and J gave up 5 bases, with 11 bases separating them. Germline V gives CDR1 LNHDA, CDR2 SQIVND (reference sequence). The CDR3 length is 13 residues. This CDR3 is CASSTLPRETQYF. The DNA for the CDR3 is TGTGCCAGTAGTACCCTACCGAGGGAGACCCAGTACTTC.

The CDR3 nucleotides are TGTGCCAGCACCGAGGACAGAGCTAACACTGAAGCTTTCTTT. It codes for CASTEDRANTEAFF. The rearrangement links TRBV6-4 to TRBJ1-1, with D possibly TRBD1 on 6 matching bases. V was clipped by 7 bases and J by 2 bases, with 14 bases between them. This CDR3 spans 14 amino acids. From germline, CDR1 is MRHNA and CDR2 SNTAGT.

The chain's CDR3 is CASSLYGLAIRRQFF. The CDR3 DNA follows: TGTGCCAGCAGTTTATACGGACTAGCGATACGGAGGCAGTTCTTC. The rearrangement joins TRBV27 to TRBJ2-1; 9 bases map to TRBD2. The CDR3 sequence is 15 residues long. V was clipped by 1 base and J by 12 bases; unmatched bases: 10. CDR1 and CDR2 (germline): MNHEY, SMNVEV (reference sequence).

This rearrangement joins TRBV28 to TRBJ1-5, with D possibly being TRBD1 (5 bases). In germline, CDR1 is MDHEN, CDR2 SYDVKM. This CDR3 region has 15 residues. The germline V and J ends were trimmed by 7 bases and 7 bases, with 20 bases remaining between them. CDR3 DNA sequence: TGTGCCAGCACCGTTGGGACCTCGTCGGGACAGCCCCAGCATTTT. It translates to CASTVGTSSGQPQHF. Drawing the rest from reference TRBV28 and TRBJ1-5, the complete variable domain is DVKVTQSSRYLVKRTGEKVFLECVQDMDHENMFWYRQDPGLGLRLIYFSYDVKMKEKGDIPEGYSVSREKKERFSLILESASTNQTSMYLCASTVGTSSGQPQHFGDGTRLSIL.

V usage is TRBV5-1 and J usage is TRBJ2-2; 7 bases are shared with TRBD1. This CDR3 contains 15 residues. V lost 4 bases, J lost 7 bases, and 10 bases stayed unmatched. Germline-derived CDR1 and CDR2 are SGHRS and YFSETQ. In DNA, the CDR3 is TGCGCCAGCAGCGAAACGACAGGGTACGGCGGGGAGCTGTTTTTT. As protein: CASSETTGYGGELFF.

The V call is TRBV19, the J call TRBJ2-1; D may be TRBD2 (5 bases). V lost 2 bases, J lost 9 bases, and 11 bases lay in between. Looked up from germline, CDR1 is LNHDA and CDR2 is SQIVND (reference sequence). The CDR3 contains 13 residues. CDR3 DNA: TGTGCCAGTAGTATACGGGAATTTTTTGAGCAGTTCTTC. Residues: CASSIREFFEQFF.

The chain links TRBV6-4 to TRBJ2-3; TRBD1 agrees at 10 bases. CDR1 and CDR2 (germline): MRHNA, SNTAGT. The V gene end was trimmed by 0 bases and the J gene end by 4 bases; junction bases not matched to a gene: 1. The CDR3 is made up of 15 amino acids. The CDR3 reads CASSDSTGGADTQYF. The CDR3 region has the DNA TGTGCCAGCAGTGACTCGACAGGGGGCGCAGATACGCAGTATTTT.

The genes are TRBV19 and TRBJ1-5; possibly TRBD1 for D (5 bases). Germline lookup yields CDR1 LNHDA and CDR2 SQIVND (reference sequence). V lost 6 bases and J lost 6, with 12 bases in between. The CDR3 is 13 amino acids. The DNA for the CDR3 is TGTGCCAGTAGCGCCTCAGGGTCTCAGCCCCAGCATTTT. This sequence encodes CASSASGSQPQHF.

As for this clone: One junction end does not reproduce the germline sequence, and a read error may be involved. V is TRBV3-1 (or the pseudogene TRBV3-2) and J is TRBJ1-2; D call uncertain. Germline assignment: CDR1 LGHDT and CDR2 YNNKEL (reference sequence). CDR3 length: 15 residues. CDR3 region: CASSRSETPSYRYTF. The DNA of the CDR3 is TGTGCCAGCAGCCGGTCCGAGACCCCCTCCTATCGCTACACCTTC.

This chain uses TRBV10-3 with TRBJ1-5; 8 positions agree with TRBD1. The CDR3 is 14 amino acids. V lost 6 bases to trimming and J lost 7 bases; unmatched junction nucleotides: 8. Germline assignment: CDR1 ENHRY and CDR2 SYGVKD. CDR3 amino acids: CAISVQGAGQPQHF. The CDR3 bases are TGTGCCATCAGCGTCCAGGGGGCTGGGCAGCCCCAGCATTTT.

This chain links TRBV4-2 with TRBJ2-7; 9 bases match TRBD2. The trim removed 0 bases at V and 1 base at J, leaving 10 bases unmatched. The CDR3 is 18 residues long. CDR1 and CDR2 from the germline V gene are LGHNA and YNFKEQ. CDR3 protein: CASSQDPPTSGRSYEQYF. CDR3 nucleotide sequence: TGTGCCAGCAGCCAAGATCCCCCGACTAGCGGACGTTCCTACGAGCAGTACTTC.

This clone was found a few times. The chain links TRBV27 to TRBJ1-1, with D tentatively TRBD1 (6 bases). The CDR3 runs to 13 residues. Per germline, CDR1 MNHEY and CDR2 SMNVEV (reference sequence). Trimming shortened V by 6 bases and J by 4 bases, and 12 bases separated the two germline ends. In DNA, the CDR3 is TGTGCCAGCAGGAGGACAGCCGGCACTGAAGCTTTCTTT. This codes for CASRRTAGTEAFF.

The rearrangement uses TRBV11-1 and TRBJ1-3; the D call may be TRBD1 or TRBD2 (5 bases each). The J call may be incorrect, as the DNA end agrees better with TRBJ2-2. This CDR3 comprises 15 residues. Germline V gives CDR1 SGHAT, CDR2 FQDESV (reference sequence). For the CDR3, the DNA is TGTGCCAGCAAAGTCGGGGCAGGAGGATCCGGGGAGCTGTTTTTT. Its protein is CASKVGAGGSGELFF.

The chain has TRBV18 and TRBJ1-5; D remains unclear. CDR1 is KGHSH, CDR2 LQKENI, per germline. Trimming removed 1 base from V and 5 bases from J, with 6 bases in between. CDR3 length: 13 amino acids. The CDR3 coding sequence is TGTGCCAGCTCACCACGGGCGGATCAGCCCCAGCATTTT. Protein: CASSPRADQPQHF.